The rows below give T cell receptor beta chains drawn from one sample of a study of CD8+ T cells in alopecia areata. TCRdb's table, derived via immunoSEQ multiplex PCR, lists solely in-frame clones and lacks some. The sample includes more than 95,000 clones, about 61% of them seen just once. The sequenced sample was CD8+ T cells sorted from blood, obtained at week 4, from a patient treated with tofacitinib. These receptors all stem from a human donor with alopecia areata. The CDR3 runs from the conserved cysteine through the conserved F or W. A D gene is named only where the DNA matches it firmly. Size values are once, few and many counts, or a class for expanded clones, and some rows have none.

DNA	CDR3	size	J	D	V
TGTGCCTGGTGGAACAGGGTCACAGATACGCAGTATTTT	CAWWNRVTDTQYF	-	TRBJ2-3	-	TRBV30
TGTGCCAGCAGCTTAGGTTACAGGGGCACTGAAGCTTTCTTT	CASSLGYRGTEAFF	-	TRBJ1-1	TRBD1	TRBV7-8
TGTGCCAGCAGCTTAGGCGGGGTGGGCAATGAGCAGTTCTTC	CASSLGGVGNEQFF	-	TRBJ2-1	-	TRBV13
TGTGCCAGCAGCTTAGCTGACAGGGTACAAGAGACCCAGTACTTC	CASSLADRVQETQYF	once	TRBJ2-5	TRBD1	TRBV7-2
TGCGCCAGCAGCCAAGAATCCAGCGGGCTTTACAATGAGCAGTTCTTC	CASSQESSGLYNEQFF	-	TRBJ2-1	-	TRBV4-3
TGTGCCAGCAGTTTTGGGAGGGACTATGGCTACACCTTC	CASSFGRDYGYTF	-	TRBJ1-2	-	TRBV27
TGTGCCAGCAGTTTCACAGGACTGGAGACCCAGTACTTC	CASSFTGLETQYF	once	TRBJ2-5	-	TRBV27
TGTGCTAGTGGTTTGGTACCCCTGGGTGAGCAGTTCTTC	CASGLVPLGEQFF	-	TRBJ2-1	-	TRBV12-5
TGTGCCTGGGAACGCGGGGGGCCAGATACGCAGTATTTT	CAWERGGPDTQYF	few	TRBJ2-3	TRBD2	TRBV30
TGCGCCAGCAGTGAGTTTCGGGGGGAGACCCAGTACTTC	CASSEFRGETQYF	-	TRBJ2-5	-	TRBV10-2
TGTGCCAGCAGTGAGGGGTATAGCAATCAGCCCCAGCATTTT	CASSEGYSNQPQHF	few	TRBJ1-5	-	TRBV6-1
TGTGCCTGGAGTGTGGGGCAGCCCGGGTATGGCTACACCTTC	CAWSVGQPGYGYTF	-	TRBJ1-2	-	TRBV30
TGTGCCTGGAGTGGGGACAGCAATAGCAATCAGCCCCAGCATTTT	CAWSGDSNSNQPQHF	-	TRBJ1-5	TRBD1	TRBV30
TGTGCCAGCAGTTCGAACAGGGGCCTCATGAACACTGAAGCTTTCTTT	CASSSNRGLMNTEAFF	-	TRBJ1-1	TRBD1	TRBV6-5
TGTGCCAGCAGTTTATGGGGCAGAAACTATGGCTACACCTTC	CASSLWGRNYGYTF	-	TRBJ1-2	-	TRBV28
TGCAGCGTTTGGACTAGCGGGGGTCCCGGGGAGACCCAGTACTTC	CSVWTSGGPGETQYF	-	TRBJ2-5	TRBD2	TRBV29-1
TGCAGCGTAGGGGTTATCGATGGCTACACCTTC	CSVGVIDGYTF	-	TRBJ1-2	-	TRBV29-1
TGTGCCACCAGCAGCCCCCCCGGCAGGGCCTTTCACTATGGCTACACCTTC	CATSSPPGRAFHYGYTF	-	TRBJ1-2	-	TRBV15
TGCAGCGTTCGCGGGACATACTCCTACGAGCAGTACTTC	CSVRGTYSYEQYF	-	TRBJ2-7	-	TRBV29-1
TGTGCCTGGAGTACCAGAGGGGGCCCGGTGGGATGGGAGCAGTACTTC	CAWSTRGGPVGWEQYF	-	TRBJ2-7	TRBD1	TRBV30
TGTGCCAGCAGCCCCGGGGACTCTGTTGGGACCTACGAGCAGTACTTC	CASSPGDSVGTYEQYF	-	TRBJ2-7	-	TRBV9
TGTGCCAGCAGCTCGACAGTGAATGAGCAGTTCTTC	CASSSTVNEQFF	-	TRBJ2-1	-	TRBV7-9
TGTGCCTGGAGTGGGGGGCCTGAGCAGTTCTTC	CAWSGGPEQFF	few	TRBJ2-1	-	TRBV30
TGTGCCAGGGCCGATCAGGGGAGGAGTGGAGCTTTCTTT	CARADQGRSGAFF	-	TRBJ1-1	-	TRBV2
TGTGCCTGGAGTTACGGGCCTCGGCTATCCTACGAGCAGTACTTC	CAWSYGPRLSYEQYF	once	TRBJ2-7	-	TRBV30
TGTGCCAGCAGCGACAAGCCCTACGAGCAGTACTTC	CASSDKPYEQYF	-	TRBJ2-7	-	TRBV7-9
TGCAGCGCCCTGGACCTCGTCGGCGGACGAAACTATGGCTACACCTTC	CSALDLVGGRNYGYTF	few	TRBJ1-2	-	TRBV29-1
TGTGCCAGCAGTGAGGCGACAGGTTACTACGAGCAGTACTTC	CASSEATGYYEQYF	-	TRBJ2-7	-	TRBV25-1
TGCAGCGTACAGACAGGGGAGGCCTACGAGCAGTACTTC	CSVQTGEAYEQYF	-	TRBJ2-7	TRBD1	TRBV29-1
TGCAGCGCTGAGCGGGGTGAGGCCTACGAGCAGTACTTC	CSAERGEAYEQYF	-	TRBJ2-7	TRBD2	TRBV29-1
TGCAGCGTTGCCCACAGGGACACTGAAGCTTTCTTT	CSVAHRDTEAFF	few	TRBJ1-1	-	TRBV29-1
TGCGCCAGCAGCCAAGACACCGGACAGGGGGCTCCTTACAATGAGCAGTTCTTC	CASSQDTGQGAPYNEQFF	-	TRBJ2-1	TRBD1	TRBV4-3
TGCAGCGTTGTTGGACAGGGAACTAACACTGAAGCTTTCTTT	CSVVGQGTNTEAFF	-	TRBJ1-1	TRBD1	TRBV29-1
TGTGCCAGCAGTCTGTACAGGGGATCTGGGGCCAACGTCCTGACTTTC	CASSLYRGSGANVLTF	few	TRBJ2-6	TRBD1	TRBV28
TGTGCCAGCACCCGGGGGGGAGATACGCAGTATTTT	CASTRGGDTQYF	-	TRBJ2-3	TRBD2	TRBV7-8
TGTGCCAGCAGTTTAAATAATTCACCCCTCCACTTT	CASSLNNSPLHF	-	TRBJ1-6	-	TRBV27
TGTGCCAGCAGTCCCCAGACAGGGGGCAACTATGGCTACACCTTC	CASSPQTGGNYGYTF	once	TRBJ1-2	TRBD1	TRBV27
TGCAGCGTTGTGGGGGGGGCACAGTACCAAGAGACCCAGTACTTC	CSVVGGAQYQETQYF	-	TRBJ2-5	-	TRBV29-1
TGTGCCAGCAGCTTAACAGGGGAGGACCTTGGCTACACCTTC	CASSLTGEDLGYTF	-	TRBJ1-2	TRBD1	TRBV5-6
TGTGCCAGCAGCTTGACGGATCATGAGCAGTTCTTC	CASSLTDHEQFF	-	TRBJ2-1	-	TRBV5-6
TGTGCCAGTAGCGCCGGGGCAGCCGGCGGGCATTTT	CASSAGAAGGHF	few	TRBJ1-5	-	TRBV19
TGTGCCTGGAGTGCCGCCTTGGGAGCTTTCTTT	CAWSAALGAFF	few	TRBJ1-1	-	TRBV30
TGTGCCAGCAGTCTAACGGGTCATAGCAATCAGCCCCAGCATTTT	CASSLTGHSNQPQHF	once	TRBJ1-5	-	TRBV27
TGTGCCAGCAGGGACAGGAGCACAGATACGCAGTATTTT	CASRDRSTDTQYF	once	TRBJ2-3	TRBD1	TRBV27
TGCAGCGTTCGTGGGACAGAACAGAACACCGGGGAGCTGTTTTTT	CSVRGTEQNTGELFF	-	TRBJ2-2	TRBD1	TRBV29-1
TGTGCCTGGAGTCCGGAGTACCAAGAGACCCAGTACTTC	CAWSPEYQETQYF	-	TRBJ2-5	-	TRBV30
TGCGCCAGCAGCCAAGATCTGGCGGGAGGGGGGTATGAGCAGTACTTC	CASSQDLAGGGYEQYF	-	TRBJ2-7	TRBD2	TRBV4-3
TGCGCCAGCACCTCGACAGGGAGCAATGAGCAGTTCTTC	CASTSTGSNEQFF	once	TRBJ2-1	TRBD1	TRBV5-1
TGCAGCGTTGAAGATTTTGGCGGGGGGGACAATGAGCAGTTCTTC	CSVEDFGGGDNEQFF	-	TRBJ2-1	TRBD2	TRBV29-1
TGCAGCGCCCTCCAACAGGGTTGGCAGTACTTC	CSALQQGWQYF	-	TRBJ2-7	-	TRBV29-1
TGCAGCGTTGGCGCAGGGGTGGTGGTGGAGACTGAAGCTTTCTTT	CSVGAGVVVETEAFF	-	TRBJ1-1	-	TRBV29-1
TGTGCCAGCAGTGGACTAGCGGGGGGCACAGATACGCAGTATTTT	CASSGLAGGTDTQYF	-	TRBJ2-3	TRBD2	TRBV6-5
TGTGCCACCAGCGGCGGGACGGACAACTACAATGAGCAGTTCTTC	CATSGGTDNYNEQFF	-	TRBJ2-1	-	TRBV15
TGTGCCAGCAGTCCTCAGGCCGGGCAGATAAGCCACGAGCAGTACTTC	CASSPQAGQISHEQYF	few	TRBJ2-7	-	TRBV28